This is a list of T cell receptor beta chains from one sample in a study of blood T cell repertoires in COVID-19. Using immunoSEQ multiplex PCR, the repertoire was profiled, and TCRdb retains in-frame clones only, with some absent. The repertoire holds about 49,000 clones, with 87% as singletons. Sample: peripheral blood. These receptors were taken from a woman older than 75 with COVID-19, enrolled during active disease. CDR3s include the opening cysteine and the closing phenylalanine or tryptophan. The D gene is left open where the match is weak. Size tells how often a clone was seen (once, few, many) or the class of an expanded clone, and some rows leave it out.

V gene	J gene	D gene	clone size	CDR3 DNA	CDR3 protein
TRBV5-4	TRBJ1-2	TRBD1	few	TGTGCCAGCAGCCTGCGGACAGGGGGTAGTGGCTACACCTTC	CASSLRTGGSGYTF
TRBV3-1/TRBV3-2	TRBJ2-7	TRBD2	.	TGTGCCAGCAGCCTCCCGGGCGGGGGTGGCGAGCAGTACTTC	CASSLPGGGGEQYF
TRBV6-5	TRBJ1-3	TRBD1	.	TGTGCCAGCAGTTACCCGGGACAGGGAAACACCATATATTTT	CASSYPGQGNTIYF
TRBV11-3	TRBJ2-1	TRBD2	.	TGTGCCAGCAGCTTAGCTACTAGCGGAGGCAATGAGCAGTTCTTC	CASSLATSGGNEQFF
TRBV4-1	TRBJ1-2	TRBD1	.	TGCGCCAGCAGGCAACTGGGGACAGGGGAATATGGCTACACCTTC	CASRQLGTGEYGYTF
TRBV2	TRBJ1-1	.	.	TGTGCCAGCAGTGGTGAGACAGTTAACACTGAAGCTTTCTTT	CASSGETVNTEAFF
TRBV7-9	TRBJ2-2	.	.	TGTGCCAGCAGCCTTCCGGTCGCGAACACCGGGGAGCTGTTTTTT	CASSLPVANTGELFF
TRBV7-9	TRBJ2-3	.	.	TGTGCCAGCAGCTTATCGAGTAATACGCAGTATTTT	CASSLSSNTQYF
TRBV6-6	TRBJ1-3	.	once	TGTGCCAGCACCTTTGACAACTCTGGAAACACCATATATTTT	CASTFDNSGNTIYF
TRBV10-3	TRBJ2-6	TRBD2	.	TGTGCCATCAGTGGACTAGCGGGAGTGTATGGGGCCAACGTCCTGACTTTC	CAISGLAGVYGANVLTF
TRBV3-1/TRBV3-2	TRBJ2-2	TRBD1	.	TGTGCCAGCAGCCAAGGCGGGGGACAGGGTCACACCGGGGAGCTGTTTTTT	CASSQGGGQGHTGELFF
TRBV12-3/TRBV12-4	TRBJ1-2	.	.	TGTGCCAGCTCCGTACAGAATACATATGGCTACACCTTC	CASSVQNTYGYTF
TRBV6-5	TRBJ1-5	.	.	TGTGCCAGCAGGTATAGCAATCAGCCCCAGCATTTT	CASRYSNQPQHF
TRBV3-1/TRBV3-2	TRBJ2-3	TRBD2	once	TGTGCCAGCAGCCAAGCCCGGGCGGGAGGGCCGACCTCAAGCACAGATACGCAGTATTTT	CASSQARAGGPTSSTDTQYF
TRBV19	TRBJ1-1	TRBD1	.	TGTGCCAGTAGTACGCCGGGACAGGGAAGGACTGAAGCTTTCTTT	CASSTPGQGRTEAFF
TRBV7-9	TRBJ1-2	TRBD1	.	TGTGCCAGCAGCCCGGGACAGGGAACAAATAACTATGGCTACACCTTC	CASSPGQGTNNYGYTF
TRBV27	TRBJ1-1	TRBD1	.	TGTGCCAGCAGTTTTGACAGGGGTTACACTGAAGCTTTCTTT	CASSFDRGYTEAFF
TRBV7-6	TRBJ1-6	.	.	TGTGCCAGCAGCTTATCAGATTATAATTCACCCCTCCACTTT	CASSLSDYNSPLHF
TRBV7-8	TRBJ2-7	.	.	TGTGCCAGCAGCTTACAGTCAGGAAGGGGTTTCGAGCAGTACTTC	CASSLQSGRGFEQYF
TRBV2	TRBJ1-2	.	.	TGTGCCAGCAGTGAGGTGGCCTATGGCTACACCTTC	CASSEVAYGYTF
TRBV7-9	TRBJ2-7	.	.	TGTGCCAGCGGCGAACGCAGGGGCCTCGGCCGCATCTCCTACGAGCAGTACTTC	CASGERRGLGRISYEQYF
TRBV6-5	TRBJ2-1	.	.	TGTGCCAGCAGTCCGCTTTATCAGGGAAATGAGCAGTTCTTC	CASSPLYQGNEQFF
TRBV3-1/TRBV3-2	TRBJ2-2	.	.	TGTGCCAGCAGCTCCTACCGTACCTCCCAAACCGGGGAGCTGTTTTTT	CASSSYRTSQTGELFF
TRBV2	TRBJ2-5	.	.	TGTGCCAGCACCTCCTCCGTCCCCCTAGAGACCCAGTACTTC	CASTSSVPLETQYF
TRBV11-2	TRBJ2-7	.	.	TGTGCCAGCAGCTTCCTTAGCGGAACCTACGAGCAGTACTTC	CASSFLSGTYEQYF
TRBV18	TRBJ1-2	.	.	TGTGCCAGCTCACCAGGAGTTAGCCTTAACTATGGCTACACCTTC	CASSPGVSLNYGYTF
TRBV11-2	TRBJ1-5	TRBD1	few	TGTGCCAGCAGCAGGACAGGCCTGGGGCCCCAGCATTTT	CASSRTGLGPQHF
TRBV11-2	TRBJ1-1	TRBD1	.	TGTGCCAGCAGGGGACAGACGAACACTGAAGCTTTCTTT	CASRGQTNTEAFF
TRBV7-9	TRBJ1-4	TRBD1	.	TGTGCCAGCAGCTCCAACAGGGGTTATACTAATGAAAAACTGTTTTTT	CASSSNRGYTNEKLFF
TRBV11-3	TRBJ2-3	.	.	TGTGCCAGCAGCCAAGACACTAGAATATCTAGCACAGATACGCAGTATTTT	CASSQDTRISSTDTQYF
TRBV3-1/TRBV3-2	TRBJ1-3	.	few	TGTGCCAGCAGCCACGTCTCTGGAAACACCATATATTTT	CASSHVSGNTIYF
TRBV5-5	TRBJ1-5	.	.	TGTGCCAGCAGCTTGGTCCCCCTCGGCAATCAGCCCCAGCATTTT	CASSLVPLGNQPQHF
TRBV2	TRBJ2-7	.	.	TGTGCCAGCAGTGATTGGGAGTTGGGGGAGCAGTACTTC	CASSDWELGEQYF
TRBV19	TRBJ2-2	.	.	TGTGCCAGTATCGGGGTCCGGGCGTCCGGGGAGCTGTTTTTT	CASIGVRASGELFF
TRBV3-1/TRBV3-2	TRBJ2-2	.	.	TGTGCCAGCAGCCAAGTAGGGGGGGGAGACGGCACCGGGGAGCTGTTTTTT	CASSQVGGGDGTGELFF
TRBV20-1	TRBJ1-1	TRBD1	.	TGCAGTGCCCCGGACAGGGCAGCTTTCTTT	CSAPDRAAFF
TRBV30	TRBJ1-1	.	.	TGTGCCTGGAGGATGAATTCGGACAGTCACCTCACTGAAGCTTTCTTT	CAWRMNSDSHLTEAFF
TRBV18	TRBJ1-6	.	.	TGTGCCAGCTCACCAGGGGCCGGCGGGAATAATTCACCCCTCCACTTT	CASSPGAGGNNSPLHF
TRBV10-3	TRBJ2-7	.	.	TGTGCCATCAGTGAGTCGGGGAGAGACGAGCAGTACTTC	CAISESGRDEQYF
TRBV28	TRBJ1-2	TRBD1	.	TGTGCCAGCAGTTTACAGGGGGGTGGCTACACCTTC	CASSLQGGGYTF
TRBV15	TRBJ1-4	TRBD1	.	TGTGCCACCAGCAGAGTAGGGACAGGGAATGAAAAACTGTTTTTT	CATSRVGTGNEKLFF
TRBV5-1	TRBJ1-2	TRBD1	.	TGCGCCAGCAGCTTGAAACTCGGACAGGTCTATGGCTACACCTTC	CASSLKLGQVYGYTF
TRBV2	TRBJ2-2	.	.	TGTGCCAGCAGTGTACAGGGCGCGAACACCGGGGAGCTGTTTTTT	CASSVQGANTGELFF
TRBV5-6	TRBJ2-2	.	.	TGTGCCAGCAACTGGATGGGAGTGAGGTCAACCGGGGAGCTGTTTTTT	CASNWMGVRSTGELFF
TRBV9	TRBJ2-3	.	.	TGTGCCAGCAGCGTAGCTTCCTCCCCGGATACGCAGTATTTT	CASSVASSPDTQYF
TRBV19	TRBJ1-1	TRBD1	once	TGTGCCAGTATTCCATATGGGGACAGGAACACTGAAGCTTTCTTT	CASIPYGDRNTEAFF